The rows below give T cell receptor beta chains drawn from one sample of a study of T cells in Graves' hyperthyroidism and ophthalmopathy. Each CDR3 protein is one row after TCRdb ran MiXCR on the multiplex PCR reads. Among hundreds of thousands of distinct CDR3 sequences listed, around 21% were seen once. Sequences were obtained from blood. These receptors were collected from a man younger than 40 with Graves' ophthalmopathy. CDR3s include the opening cysteine and the closing phenylalanine or tryptophan. The order of the fields is clone size, J gene, D gene, V gene, CDR3 DNA, CDR3 protein. A D gene is named only where the DNA matches it firmly. The size of a clone is reported for some rows only, either as once, few or many, or as a class for expanded clones.

- TRBJ2-1 TRBD2 TRBV9 TGTGCCAGCAGCGTAGGATTAGCGGGAGCCGGCGGTGAGCAGTTCTTC CASSVGLAGAGGEQFF
- TRBJ1-2 - TRBV28 TGTGCCAGCAGTACCCTGCCAAGCAACTATGGCTACACCTTC CASSTLPSNYGYTF
- TRBJ2-1 TRBD2 TRBV15 TGTGCCACCAAGCTGGGGGGAGGGGATTCCGATGAGCAGTTCTTC CATKLGGGDSDEQFF
few TRBJ2-1 - TRBV12-3/TRBV12-4 TGTGCCAGCTCCCCTCTACTCAATGAGCAGTTCTTC CASSPLLNEQFF
- TRBJ1-5 - TRBV6-1 TGTGCCAGCAGCCTCTCCCTGGCTAGCAATCAGCCCCAGCATTTT CASSLSLASNQPQHF
few TRBJ1-1 - TRBV18 TGTGCCAGCTCACCGGTTACAGGGCCGCCCCTCGACACTGAAGCTTTCTTT CASSPVTGPPLDTEAFF
few TRBJ1-2 - TRBV5-6 TGTGCCAGCAGCGCTTGGTGGGCTCCCTATGGCTACACCTTC CASSAWWAPYGYTF
many TRBJ2-1 TRBD2 TRBV5-1 TGCGCCAGCAGCCAGGGACTAGCGGGAGTGCATGAGCAGTTCTTC CASSQGLAGVHEQFF
- TRBJ2-5 TRBD2 TRBV3-1 TGTGCCAGCAGGCAAACCGGACTAGCGGGATTTGTGGTAGAGACCCAGTACTTC CASRQTGLAGFVVETQYF
few TRBJ2-7 - TRBV28 TGTGCCAGCAGTTTTTTCGAGGGTTACGAGCAGTACTTC CASSFFEGYEQYF
- TRBJ2-7 TRBD2 TRBV19 TGTGCCAGTAGTCCCATGACTAGCGGGAGGAACGAGCAGTACTTC CASSPMTSGRNEQYF
few TRBJ2-7 TRBD1 TRBV4-1 TGCGCCAGCAGCCAAGATCCAGGGGGTTACGAGCAGTACTTC CASSQDPGGYEQYF
few TRBJ2-6 - TRBV6-2/TRBV6-3 TGTGCCAGCCTCTCAGGGGAGGCCGGGGCCAACGTCCTGACTTTC CASLSGEAGANVLTF
few TRBJ2-1 TRBD2 TRBV7-2 TGTGCCAGCAGCTGGACTAGCGGGAAGCGGGATGAGCAGTTCTTC CASSWTSGKRDEQFF
few TRBJ2-1 - TRBV5-1 TGCGCCAGCAGCCCCGAGGTGGGTGAGCAGTTCTTC CASSPEVGEQFF
few TRBJ2-3 - TRBV14 TGTGCCAGCAGCCAAGAATTGTCAGATACGCAGTATTTT CASSQELSDTQYF
- TRBJ2-3 TRBD2 TRBV7-3 TGTGCCAGCAGCCGCCAAGCGGGAGCAGCAGATACGCAGTATTTT CASSRQAGAADTQYF
few TRBJ1-2 - TRBV6-1 TGTGCCAGCAGTGACGACAGACTCGGCTACACCTTC CASSDDRLGYTF
few TRBJ2-1 TRBD2 TRBV27 TGTGCCAGCAGTACCGGGACTAGCGGGAGGAGGAAGCAGTTCTTC CASSTGTSGRRKQFF
few TRBJ2-2 - TRBV5-1 TGCGCCAGCAGCTTGAACAGGGCGTCCGCGAACACCGGGGAGCTGTTTTTT CASSLNRASANTGELFF
- TRBJ1-2 TRBD1 TRBV20-1 TGCAGTGCTCGGGGGGGACAGGGGAATGGCTACACCTTC CSARGGQGNGYTF
many TRBJ2-7 - TRBV6-1 TGTGCCAGCAGTGAGCCAGGGGGGGTGCGTCCCTACGAGCAGTACTTC CASSEPGGVRPYEQYF
many TRBJ2-7 - TRBV12-3/TRBV12-4 TGTGCCAGCAGTTTCGTAGCGGAGTCCTCCTACGAGCAGTACTTC CASSFVAESSYEQYF
few TRBJ2-1 TRBD2 TRBV11-2 TGTGCCAGCAGCTCCCCCAAGGCGGGAGGCCGGAGCTCCTACAATGAGCAGTTCTTC CASSSPKAGGRSSYNEQFF